These 27 T cell receptor beta chains were sequenced from one sample in a study of shared clonotypes between healthy human individuals (dated by TCRdb to 2020 to 2022). Libraries were prepared through the immunoSEQ multiplex PCR assay. TCRdb holds this immuneACCESS table with in-frame rearrangements only. Some clones are missing; in checked studies, unresolved V genes explain under half, and the rest has no known cause. The sample table holds over 850,000 clones, of which 75% to 85% were seen once. Roughly 0.61% of the sample rests with the top ten. The sequencing input was memory CD4+ T cells from PBMCs. The cell subset or site label, read with the paper, signifies: CD45RA-negative fraction. These receptors came from a man between 18 and 35 years old in good health. Some clones in this sample may be carry-over from other donors' samples.

The V gene is TRBV11-2, the J gene TRBJ2-2, with D unresolved. Trimming stripped 5 bases from V and 7 bases from J, with 11 bases between. Germline V gives CDR1 SGHAT, CDR2 FQNNGV. This CDR3 has 13 residues. DNA for the CDR3: TGTGCCAGCAGCGCCCAGACGGTCGGGGAGCTGTTTTTT. Amino acids: CASSAQTVGELFF. The variable domain in full, with the rest retrieved from reference TRBV11-2 and TRBJ2-2, is EAGVAQSPRYKIIEKRQSVAFWCNPISGHATLYWYQQILGQGPKLLIQFQNNGVVDDSQLPKDRFSAERLKGVDSTLKIQPAKLEDSAVYLCASSAQTVGELFFGEGSRLTVL.

V gene TRBV5-4 combines with J gene TRBJ1-3, with D tentatively TRBD1 (6 bases). V lost 4 bases, J lost 6 bases, and 14 bases lay in between. CDR3 size: 14 residues. In germline, CDR1 is SGHNT, CDR2 YYREEE (reference sequence). The CDR3 nucleotides are TGTGCCAGCAGCCCCGGAGGGGGGAAAAACACCATATATTTT. As protein: CASSPGGGKNTIYF.

Concerning this clone: Other DNA sequences in this specimen translate into the identical CDR3. The CDR3 DNA follows: TGTGCCAGCAGTGAGAACAGCTATGGCTACACCTTC. Protein product: CASSENSYGYTF. The chain links TRBV2 to TRBJ1-2; no firm D call. This CDR3 region has 12 residues. Per the germline V gene, CDR1 is SNHLY and CDR2 is FYNNEI. Trimming cost V 3 bases and J 4 bases, with 6 bases left between them. The full variable domain, rest sourced from reference TRBV2 and TRBJ1-2, is EPEVTQTPSHQVTQMGQEVILRCVPISNHLYFYWYRQILGQKVEFLVSFYNNEISEKSEIFDDQFSVERPDGSNFTLKIRSTKLEDSAMYFCASSENSYGYTFGSGTRLTVV.

V and J are TRBV28 and TRBJ2-7, with D possibly TRBD2 on 6 matching bases. The CDR3 has 13 amino acids. Germline V CDR1 and CDR2: MDHEN, SYDVKM. The germline V and J ends were trimmed by 7 bases and 6 bases, with 16 bases remaining between them. The chain's CDR3 is CASITSFGGEQYF. The CDR3, as DNA: TGTGCCAGCATTACCTCCTTCGGGGGCGAGCAGTACTTC.

J is TRBJ2-3 and V is TRBV28, with D possibly being TRBD2 (5 bases). The CDR3 has 15 amino acids. Germline lookup yields CDR1 MDHEN and CDR2 SYDVKM. V lost 4 bases and J lost 1, with 12 bases in between. This chain's CDR3 is CASSSSWGGTDTQYF. In DNA, the CDR3 is TGTGCCAGCAGTTCATCCTGGGGAGGCACAGATACGCAGTATTTT. Using reference TRBV28 and TRBJ2-3 for the parts outside the CDR3, the full variable domain is DVKVTQSSRYLVKRTGEKVFLECVQDMDHENMFWYRQDPGLGLRLIYFSYDVKMKEKGDIPEGYSVSREKKERFSLILESASTNQTSMYLCASSSSWGGTDTQYFGPGTRLTVL.

On this clone: This CDR3 is also generated by other DNA sequences in the sample. The V gene is TRBV7-2, the J gene TRBJ2-1; 9 bases are shared with TRBD2. Germline CDR1 reads SGHTA; CDR2 reads FQGNSA. V lost 1 base, J lost 2 bases, and 0 bases stayed unmatched. CDR3 length equals 15 residues. CDR3 sequence: CASSLGLAAYNEQFF. In nucleotides, the CDR3 is TGTGCCAGCAGCTTAGGACTAGCGGCCTACAATGAGCAGTTCTTC.

This chain uses TRBV18 with TRBJ2-5; 8 bases align to TRBD1. The CDR3 extends over 14 amino acids. The trim removed 3 bases at V and 5 bases at J, leaving 5 bases unmatched. Per the germline V gene, CDR1 is KGHSH and CDR2 is LQKENI. CDR3 bases: TGTGCCAGCTCACCGGGACAGGTTGTTGAGACCCAGTACTTC. This sequence encodes CASSPGQVVETQYF. The full variable domain, completed using reference TRBV18 and TRBJ2-5, is NAGVMQNPRHLVRRRGQEARLRCSPMKGHSHVYWYRQLPEEGLKFMVYLQKENIIDESGMPKERFSAEFPKEGPSILRIQQVVRGDSAAYFCASSPGQVVETQYFGPGTRLLVL.

This chain uses TRBV7-8 with TRBJ1-5; D is undetermined. There are 15 residues in the CDR3. Per germline, CDR1 SGHVS and CDR2 FQNEAQ. V lost 2 bases and J lost 2, with 10 bases in between. CDR3 residues: CASSLMRAGNQPQHF. The CDR3 coding sequence is TGTGCCAGCAGCTTAATGAGGGCGGGCAATCAGCCCCAGCATTTT.

This chain uses TRBV5-1 with TRBJ2-7, with 9 bases that match TRBD2. Per germline, CDR1 SGHRS and CDR2 YFSETQ. The CDR3 is 14 residues long. With V trimmed by 4 bases and J by 2 bases, 4 bases remained unmatched. CDR3 sequence reads: CASSVSSGTYEQYF. CDR3 sequence (DNA): TGCGCCAGCAGCGTTTCTAGCGGGACCTACGAGCAGTACTTC.

The CDR3: CASSESQPQHF. The CDR3 coding sequence is TGTGCCAGCAGTGAATCCCAGCCCCAGCATTTT. This chain connects TRBV6-1 to TRBJ1-5; D is undetermined. Germline CDR1 is MNHNS and CDR2 is SASEGT. With 2 bases removed from V and 7 bases from J, the gap between germline ends came to 3 bases. The length of the CDR3 is 11 residues.

The chain joins TRBV4-3 to TRBJ2-3; 9 nucleotides align to TRBD2. Trimming cost V 0 bases and J 5 bases; bases outside gene matches: 9. The germline V gene encodes CDR1 LGHNA and CDR2 YSLEER. The CDR3 extends over 17 amino acids. This CDR3 reads CASSQEQGGRAEDTQYF. Here the CDR3 DNA reads TGCGCCAGCAGCCAAGAACAGGGCGGGAGGGCCGAAGATACGCAGTATTTT.

The rearrangement links TRBV7-9 to TRBJ2-2; a possible D gene is TRBD1 (5 bases). The CDR3 has 14 residues. The V and J ends lost 11 bases and 0 bases respectively, with 13 bases between them. CDR1 SEHNR and CDR2 FQNEAQ come from the germline V gene (reference sequence). The chain's CDR3 is CAGARESNTGELFF. CDR3 nucleotides: TGTGCCGGGGCCAGAGAATCGAACACCGGGGAGCTGTTTTTT. The variable domain in full, completed from reference TRBV7-9 and TRBJ2-2, reads DTGVSQNPRHKITKRGQNVTFRCDPISEHNRLYWYRQTLGQGPEFLTYFQNEAQLEKSRLLSDRFSAERPKGSFSTLEIQRTEQGDSAMYLCAGARESNTGELFFGEGSRLTVL.

This chain connects TRBV5-4 to TRBJ1-1; D is perhaps TRBD1 (6 bases). V dropped 1 base and J dropped 10 bases, with 20 bases sitting between them. The CDR3 runs 15 residues. From germline, CDR1 is SGHNT and CDR2 YYREEE (reference sequence). The CDR3 region has the DNA TGTGCCAGCAGCTTGATGGGTACAGGGTCGGTTGGAGCTTTCTTT. Translating it yields CASSLMGTGSVGAFF.

J is TRBJ2-5 and V is TRBV30; D unresolved. TRBJ2-7 explains the end of the DNA better; the J call may be wrong. Germline V CDR1 and CDR2: GTSNPN, SVGIG (reference sequence). This CDR3 is built from 12 residues. The CDR3 is CAWTPPSDEQYF. As DNA, the CDR3 is TGTGCCTGGACCCCCCCCAGTGACGAGCAGTACTTC.

This chain uses TRBV7-9 with TRBJ2-1, with TRBD2 matching 7 bases. The J segment lost 6 bases and the V segment lost 5 bases, leaving 19 bases of the junction unmatched. Germline V gene data show CDR1 as SEHNR and CDR2 as FQNEAQ (reference sequence). The CDR3 spans 18 residues. CDR3 nucleotides: TGTGCCAGCAGCCCGGCCCCCCGACTAGCCGGACGTGGCAATGAGCAGTTCTTC. Its translation: CASSPAPRLAGRGNEQFF.

The chain carries TRBV5-1 and TRBJ1-1; 8 bases agree with TRBD1. Losses at the gene ends were 0 bases for V and 5 bases for J; bases not matched to a gene: 6. The CDR3 runs 15 residues. CDR1 and CDR2 from the germline V gene are SGHRS and YFSETQ. CDR3 in DNA: TGCGCCAGCAGCTTGGGGCTCAGGGGGCAAACTGAAGCTTTCTTT. Its protein product is CASSLGLRGQTEAFF. Full variable domain (missing parts from reference TRBV5-1 and TRBJ1-1): KAGVTQTPRYLIKTRGQQVTLSCSPISGHRSVSWYQQTPGQGLQFLFEYFSETQRNKGNFPGRFSGRQFSNSRSEMNVSTLELGDSALYLCASSLGLRGQTEAFFGQGTRLTVV.

In this sample, this clone turned up a few times. The chain employs TRBV7-9 and TRBJ1-2, with 9 nucleotides matching TRBD1. With 0 bases clipped from V and 3 bases from J, the junction kept 5 bases outside the gene matches. There are 16 residues in the CDR3. Germline CDR1 SEHNR, CDR2 FQNEAQ (reference sequence). The CDR3 loop is CASSLARDRDDYGYTF. CDR3 nucleotides: TGTGCCAGCAGCTTAGCGAGGGACAGGGATGACTATGGCTACACCTTC.

A remark on this clone: Other nucleotide sequences in the sample specify the same CDR3. The rearrangement uses TRBV28 and TRBJ1-3; D call uncertain. The germline V gene has CDR1 MDHEN and CDR2 SYDVKM. The CDR3 spans 13 residues. Trimming took 6 bases from V and 0 from J, leaving 6 bases between them. CDR3 protein: CASRGYSGNTIYF. The CDR3 region has the DNA TGTGCCAGCAGGGGCTACTCTGGAAACACCATATATTTT.

On this clone itself: At the DNA level, this CDR3 is encoded by other sequences in the same sample as well. This sequence joins TRBV15 and TRBJ2-7, with 11 bases aligning to TRBD2. V was pared by 8 bases and J by 3 bases, with 6 bases of the junction left unmatched. Germline V gene lookup returns CDR1 LNHNV and CDR2 YYDKDF (reference sequence). The CDR3 loop spans 14 amino acids. The CDR3 here is CATRSGLAGYEQYF. CDR3 in DNA: TGTGCCACCCGTTCCGGACTAGCGGGCTACGAGCAGTACTTC.

The chain links TRBV28 to TRBJ2-7; TRBD2 agrees at 16 bases. CDR3 length: 16 residues. V trimming: 5 bases; J trimming: 3 bases; junction bases outside the gene matches: 4. Per germline, CDR1 MDHEN and CDR2 SYDVKM. The CDR3 sequence: CASSGTSGRAVYEQYF. CDR3 coding DNA: TGTGCCAGCAGTGGGACTAGCGGGAGGGCCGTCTACGAGCAGTACTTC.

The rearrangement joins TRBV30 to TRBJ1-1; D unclear. This CDR3 is 15 amino acids long. The V end lost 2 bases, the J end lost 0 bases, and 13 bases lay between the germline ends. The germline V gene encodes CDR1 GTSNPN and CDR2 SVGIG (reference sequence). CDR3 amino acids: CAWSREGRMNTEAFF. The CDR3 bases are TGTGCCTGGAGTCGAGAAGGGAGAATGAACACTGAAGCTTTCTTT. Looking up the rest from reference TRBV30 and TRBJ1-1 gives the full variable domain: SQTIHQWPATLVQPVGSPLSLECTVEGTSNPNLYWYRQAAGRGLQLLFYSVGIGQISSEVPQNLSASRPQDRQFILSSKKLLLSDSGFYLCAWSREGRMNTEAFFGQGTRLTVV.

The rearrangement uses TRBV21-1 and TRBJ1-4. TRBV21-1 is a pseudogene locus. This CDR3 has 16 residues. This chain's CDR3 is CASSKADFGSNEKLFF. The CDR3 nucleotides are TGTGCCAGCAGCAAAGCTGATTTTGGGTCTAATGAAAAACTGTTTTTT.

V and J are TRBV5-4 and TRBJ2-3; a possible D gene is TRBD2 (5 bases). Per germline, CDR1 SGHNT and CDR2 YYREEE (reference sequence). There are 15 residues in the CDR3. The V end was cut by 0 bases, the J end by 2 bases, with 10 bases between. The CDR3 protein is CASSLVGLDTDTQYF. DNA of the CDR3: TGTGCCAGCAGCTTGGTTGGACTTGACACAGATACGCAGTATTTT. The complete variable domain, with remaining parts taken from reference TRBV5-4 and TRBJ2-3, reads ETGVTQSPTHLIKTRGQQVTLRCSSQSGHNTVSWYQQALGQGPQFIFQYYREEENGRGNFPPRFSGLQFPNYSSELNVNALELDDSALYLCASSLVGLDTDTQYFGPGTRLTVL.

The V gene is TRBV5-1, the J gene TRBJ2-3; 12 bases map to TRBD2. The length of the CDR3 is 18 residues. Germline V gives CDR1 SGHRS, CDR2 YFSETQ. V lost 5 bases, J lost 1 base, and 11 bases stayed unmatched. CDR3 loop: CASSQPLAGGPRTDTQYF. The CDR3 nucleotides read TGCGCCAGCAGTCAGCCGCTAGCGGGAGGGCCGCGCACAGATACGCAGTATTTT.

The rearrangement uses TRBV27 and TRBJ1-1; TRBD1 is a possible D gene (6 bases). V shed 5 bases and J shed 3 bases, with 16 bases lying between them. This CDR3 spans 15 amino acids. Germline V gene data show CDR1 as MNHEY and CDR2 as SMNVEV (reference sequence). CDR3 coding DNA: TGTGCCAGCAGTGTCTCGAGGGGGGGGTACACTGAAGCTTTCTTT. It encodes CASSVSRGGYTEAFF.

V and J are TRBV6-5 and TRBJ1-4; 10 bases line up with TRBD1. The CDR3 spans 15 residues. The germline CDR1 and CDR2 sequences are MNHEY and SVGAGI. V dropped 5 bases and J dropped 4; count of bases not matched to a gene: 4. The CDR3 region is CASSRQGAVNEKLFF. As DNA, the CDR3 is TGTGCCAGCAGTAGACAGGGGGCGGTTAATGAAAAACTGTTTTTT.

This chain connects TRBV27 to TRBJ1-2; TRBD1 might be the D (6 bases). The CDR3 extends over 15 amino acids. With 3 bases removed from V and 7 bases from J, the gap between germline ends came to 18 bases. Germline V gene lookup returns CDR1 MNHEY and CDR2 SMNVEV (reference sequence). The CDR3 coding sequence is TGTGCCAGCAGTTTCACAGGGTTAGGTTTTCGTGGCTACACCTTC. Translating gives CASSFTGLGFRGYTF.